Listed below are T cell receptor beta chains from one sample, sequenced in a study of response to subunit inactivated influenza vaccine. TCRdb itself ran the RT-PCR reads through MiXCR, one entry per CDR3 protein. In the table there are hundreds of thousands of distinct CDR3 sequences, 25% of which are singletons. Specimen: CD4+ T cells sorted from PBMCs, collected around 5 days after vaccination. The receptors originated from a man over 45 who received an inactivated influenza vaccine. Each CDR3 is given with its conserved first and last residue. A D gene is named only where the DNA matches it firmly. A row's size may be missing; if present it is once, few, many or a size class.

d_call,j_call,clone_size,v_call,cdr3_nt,cdr3_aa
-,TRBJ1-1,few,TRBV20-1,TGCAGTGCTAGTTTTGGGCAGAACACTGAAGCTTTCTTT,CSASFGQNTEAFF
-,TRBJ1-1,-,TRBV5-1,TGCGCCAGCAGCCGTACAGGCGTGGATGAAGCTTTCTTT,CASSRTGVDEAFF
-,TRBJ2-2,-,TRBV5-5,TGTGCCAGCAGCTGGGAGCGAACCGGGGAGCTGTTTTTT,CASSWERTGELFF
TRBD2,TRBJ2-7,-,TRBV3-1,TGTGCCAGCAGCCAAGAGCTAGCGGACTCCTACGAGCAGTACTTC,CASSQELADSYEQYF
TRBD1,TRBJ2-1,few,TRBV24-1,TGTGCCACCAGTGAGTTCCAGGGGGCGGGCCTGAATGAGCAGTTCTTC,CATSEFQGAGLNEQFF
-,TRBJ1-1,-,TRBV12-3/TRBV12-4,TGTGCCAGCACCCCTCGGTTGAGGGGCGCGAACACTGAAGCTTTCTTT,CASTPRLRGANTEAFF
-,TRBJ2-2,few,TRBV9,TGTGCCAGCAGCGTAGAGGGTCACGCCGGGGAGCTGTTTTTT,CASSVEGHAGELFF
-,TRBJ2-3,-,TRBV12-3/TRBV12-4,TGTGCCAGCAGTTTACGGCGGGGCTACACAGATACGCAGTATTTT,CASSLRRGYTDTQYF
-,TRBJ2-7,few,TRBV28,TGTGCCAGCAGACCCGACAGAAGGTCGACCTACGAGCAGTACTTC,CASRPDRRSTYEQYF
TRBD1,TRBJ2-5,few,TRBV12-3/TRBV12-4,TGTGCCAGCAGTTCCCTACCCGGGACAGTCCAAGAGACCCAGTACTTC,CASSSLPGTVQETQYF
-,TRBJ2-3,-,TRBV28,TGTGCCAGCATCCTCTTAGAGTTAGCGTCAGATACGCAGTATTTT,CASILLELASDTQYF
-,TRBJ2-5,-,TRBV9,TGTGCCAGCAGCGTAGCTGGAGTAGCTGAGACCCAGTACTTC,CASSVAGVAETQYF
-,TRBJ1-3,few,TRBV7-9,TGTGCCAGCAGCTTAGTAGACTGGTCCTCTGGAAACACCATATATTTT,CASSLVDWSSGNTIYF
-,TRBJ1-3,few,TRBV4-1,TGCGCCAGCAGCCAACCGGAGGCAGCCTCTGGAAACACCATATATTTT,CASSQPEAASGNTIYF
-,TRBJ2-5,few,TRBV10-3,TGTGCCATCAGTGATCGAGCGGGACAGACGGAGACCCAGTACTTC,CAISDRAGQTETQYF
-,TRBJ2-3,-,TRBV28,TGTGCCAGCAGTTTACCCTCGGGACGGACCACAGATACGCAGTATTTT,CASSLPSGRTTDTQYF
-,TRBJ2-3,-,TRBV28,TGTGCCAGCAGTTCGAGGAGGCAGACTAGCACAGATACGCAGTATTTT,CASSSRRQTSTDTQYF
-,TRBJ2-1,-,TRBV7-9,TGTGCCAGCAGGCAATCGGGACTTCTAAATGAGCAGTTCTTC,CASRQSGLLNEQFF
TRBD2,TRBJ2-1,few,TRBV20-1,TGCAGTGCTAGTCTGACTAGCGGGATTCTTGAGCAGTTCTTC,CSASLTSGILEQFF
-,TRBJ2-5,few,TRBV12-3/TRBV12-4,TGTGCCAGCAGTTTAGCGCGGGACTTCGGGGAGACCCAGTACTTC,CASSLARDFGETQYF
TRBD2,TRBJ2-1,few,TRBV9,TGTGCCAGCAGCGTGGGCCTAGCGGGGGCCTACAATGAGCAGTTCTTC,CASSVGLAGAYNEQFF
-,TRBJ1-1,few,TRBV6-6,TGTGCCAGCAGTTACTCCTCCGTGGCAGCTTTCTTT,CASSYSSVAAFF
-,TRBJ1-2,-,TRBV3-1,TGTGCCAGCAGCCGAGACCCTAACTATGGCTACACCTTC,CASSRDPNYGYTF
-,TRBJ2-7,-,TRBV6-1,TGTGCCAGCAGCCCACCCGGACGGGTACGGTTGGAGCAGTACTTC,CASSPPGRVRLEQYF
-,TRBJ2-3,-,TRBV28,TGTGCCAGCAGTTTAGTAGGGCCTCGGAGCACAGATACGCAGTATTTT,CASSLVGPRSTDTQYF
-,TRBJ2-3,-,TRBV12-3/TRBV12-4,TGTGCCAGCAGTTTAGCGGGATTCGACACAGATACGCAGTATTTT,CASSLAGFDTDTQYF
TRBD1,TRBJ2-7,few,TRBV20-1,TGCAGTGCTAGGGGAACAGGGGGCGGCGACGAGCAGTACTTC,CSARGTGGGDEQYF
TRBD1,TRBJ1-1,-,TRBV12-3/TRBV12-4,TGTGCCAGCAGCCGGGGACAGCCCTACACTGAAGCTTTCTTT,CASSRGQPYTEAFF
-,TRBJ2-7,-,TRBV19,TGTGCCAGTAGTAAGGTCAGTCACTACGAGCAGTACTTC,CASSKVSHYEQYF
TRBD1,TRBJ2-7,many,TRBV15,TGTGCCACCAGCAGGACAGGGGACTCCTACGAGCAGTACTTC,CATSRTGDSYEQYF
-,TRBJ1-2,few,TRBV5-1,TGCGCCAGCAGCTTGGGATCGGGACAATATGGCTACACCTTC,CASSLGSGQYGYTF
-,TRBJ2-1,-,TRBV9,TGTGCCAGCAGCGTAGTGTCGAGTAGTAATGAGCAGTTCTTC,CASSVVSSSNEQFF
-,TRBJ2-6,few,TRBV12-3/TRBV12-4,TGTGCCAGCAGTTTCCCACGAAGCTCTGGGGCCAACGTCCTGACTTTC,CASSFPRSSGANVLTF
-,TRBJ2-7,many,TRBV12-3/TRBV12-4,TGTGCCAGCAGCCAGGACATGAACTACGAGCAGTACTTC,CASSQDMNYEQYF
-,TRBJ2-1,-,TRBV20-1,TGCAGTGCTAGTCGTTTTTCGCAGAGGAGCTCCTACAATGAGCAGTTCTTC,CSASRFSQRSSYNEQFF
TRBD2,TRBJ2-3,-,TRBV4-1,TGCGCCAGCAGCTTCGAAGCGGCTAGCTTGGGCGGGAGCTACTCAGATACGCAGTATTTT,CASSFEAASLGGSYSDTQYF
TRBD2,TRBJ2-1,few,TRBV7-2,TGTGCCAGCAAGACTAGCGGGGAAGCCTACAATGAGCAGTTCTTC,CASKTSGEAYNEQFF
-,TRBJ2-7,-,TRBV2,TGTGCCAGCAGTGAATTAGGTCTCTACGAGCAGTACTTC,CASSELGLYEQYF